The clone carrying this TCR beta chain was counted between two and nine times. Its cognate antigen is unknown. The CDR3 sequence is 17 residues long. Trimming cost V 5 bases and J 0 bases; bases outside gene matches: 8. Looked up from germline, CDR1 is MNHGY and CDR2 is SVAAGI. TCRdb re-called the 5' RACE reads through MiXCR, storing one row per CDR3 protein. The table lists about 140,000 distinct CDR3 sequences, under 30% of them singletons. These data are taken from a study of T-cell memory formation after mild COVID-19. About the research overall: TCR clusters largely stayed donor specific. General study points: CD4+ clones that contracted lay mainly in CM and EM; CD8+ ones lay in EMRA.

The chain joins TRBV6-9 to TRBJ1-5; 9 bases are a match to TRBD1. The sequencing sample was made of PBMCs or a T cell subset sorted from them (not recorded which). The TCR was taken from an adult woman who had mild COVID-19 (a few samples of this study predate the infection). Cell type and time point are not known. The CDR3 region is CASSPRRDRDSNQPQHF. The CDR3 DNA sequence: TGTGCCAGCAGTCCACGACGGGACAGGGATAGCAATCAGCCCCAGCATTTT.